This T cell receptor beta chain came from a study of shared clonotypes between healthy human individuals. Study-wide context: The donor pool was made up of two women and a few men aged 18 to 49. CD4 naive and memory got three plates each, CD8 naive two, CD8 memory one.

Method: immunoSEQ multiplex PCR; TCRdb's copy keeps in-frame clones and lacks some. The table shows 2 million to 2.5 million clones, with approximately 94% occurring only once. All donors were Caucasian adults living in Nashville, Tennessee. This CDR3 is built from 14 residues. Germline CDR1 SGHTA, CDR2 FQGNSA. With 4 bases clipped from V and 2 bases from J, the junction kept 4 bases outside the gene matches. In regard to this clone: The antigen is not known. Other DNA sequences within the sample encode an identical CDR3.

Regarding the study as a whole: Clonotypes not shared had lower generation probabilities than those common to all four donors.

The TCR sequence derives from a man between 18 and 29 years old in good health. This chain links TRBV7-2 with TRBJ1-1; 7 bases line up with TRBD1. Sequenced input: naive CD4+ T cells sorted from blood. Subset here: CD45RA+ positively selected. The CDR3 loop reads CASSSQGGNTEAFF. The CDR3 DNA reads TGTGCCAGCAGCTCGCAGGGGGGAAACACTGAAGCTTTCTTT.